A single sample gave rise to the 27 T cell receptor beta chains below, sequenced in a study of blood T cell repertoires in COVID-19 (dated by TCRdb to about 2020). Receptor libraries were prepared by the immunoSEQ multiplex PCR assay. TCRdb retrieved this table from immuneACCESS and kept in-frame rearrangements only. Not all clones are present; in checked studies, unresolved V genes account for under half, and no reason is known for the remainder. The sample records fewer than 350,000 clones, 81% of which are singletons. The ten largest make up 2.5% to 3.5% of the sample. Sample: peripheral blood. The receptors were gathered from a woman aged 55 to 70 with active or convalescent COVID-19.

For this clone: Other DNA sequences in the same sample also yield this CDR3. The chain uses TRBV6-2 or TRBV6-3 and TRBJ1-3; D is ambiguous. The V gene lost 0 bases and the J gene lost 3 bases, with 6 bases spanning the gap. CDR1 MNHEY and CDR2 SVGEGT come from the germline V gene. There are 14 residues in the CDR3. The CDR3 loop reads CASSYSGSGNTIYF. In DNA, the CDR3 is TGTGCCAGCAGTTACTCGGGGAGTGGAAACACCATATATTTT.

This rearrangement joins TRBV3-1 (or the pseudogene TRBV3-2) to TRBJ1-2; D gene unclear. Trimming pared 1 base from V and 0 bases from J, leaving 12 bases between. The CDR3 has 16 residues. Germline-derived CDR1 and CDR2 are LGHDT and YNNKEL (reference sequence). CDR3 nucleotide sequence: TGTGCCAGCAGCCAAGCGACTATCTCATCTAACTATGGCTACACCTTC. Translating it yields CASSQATISSNYGYTF.

This sequence joins TRBV4-1 and TRBJ2-3; D perhaps matches TRBD2 (7 bases). V was shortened by 0 bases and J by 5 bases, with 15 bases between the two germline ends. Germline V gene sequence: CDR1 MGHRA, CDR2 YSYEKL. The CDR3 covers 16 residues. CDR3 loop: CASSQDSAGARDTQYF. For the CDR3, the DNA is TGCGCCAGCAGCCAAGATTCCGCGGGGGCGAGAGATACGCAGTATTTT.

This clone was recorded at least ten times. The J gene is TRBJ1-2, the V gene TRBV6-5, with D perhaps TRBD1 (5 bases). The CDR3 sequence is 11 residues long. Germline-derived CDR1 and CDR2 are MNHEY and SVGAGI. Trimming cost V 8 bases and J 6 bases, with 10 bases left between them. Here the CDR3 reads CASQGTNGYTF. The CDR3 DNA is TGTGCCAGCCAGGGAACGAATGGCTACACCTTC.

The rearrangement links TRBV27 to TRBJ1-2; a possible D gene is TRBD1 (6 bases). V lost 6 bases to trimming and J lost 1 base, with 9 bases between them. The CDR3 is made up of 13 amino acids. CDR1 and CDR2 from the germline V gene are MNHEY and SMNVEV (reference sequence). CDR3: CASSPGHNYGYTF. CDR3 DNA sequence: TGTGCCAGCAGCCCGGGACATAACTATGGCTACACCTTC.

This clone occurred a few times. The rearrangement uses TRBV13 and TRBJ2-3; D gene uncertain. V lost 5 bases and J lost 6, with 18 bases in between. The CDR3 has 15 amino acids. Germline CDR1 and CDR2: PRHDT and FYEKMQ (reference sequence). CDR3 in amino acids: CASSLSPGHMDTQYF. The DNA of the CDR3 is TGTGCCAGCAGCCTGTCGCCGGGTCATATGGATACGCAGTATTTT.

The V gene is TRBV5-6, the J gene TRBJ2-2; 10 nucleotides agree with TRBD2. The CDR3 length is 15 residues. Germline CDR1 is SGHDT and CDR2 is YYEEEE. Trimming took 4 bases from V and 0 from J; bases not matched to a gene: 0. The CDR3 protein is CASSLAGANTGELFF. The CDR3 DNA is TGTGCCAGCAGCCTAGCGGGGGCGAACACCGGGGAGCTGTTTTTT. Full variable domain (remainder filled in from reference TRBV5-6 and TRBJ2-2): DAGVTQSPTHLIKTRGQQVTLRCSPKSGHDTVSWYQQALGQGPQFIFQYYEEEERQRGNFPDRFSGHQFPNYSSELNVNALLLGDSALYLCASSLAGANTGELFFGEGSRLTVL.

The chain links TRBV7-2 to TRBJ2-7; 9 bases line up with TRBD1. The CDR3 runs to 15 residues. V dropped 1 base and J dropped 3; count of bases not matched to a gene: 4. Germline CDR1 and CDR2: SGHTA and FQGNSA. In DNA form, the CDR3 reads TGTGCCAGCAGCTTAGATGGGACAGGGATCTACGAGCAGTACTTC. The encoded protein is CASSLDGTGIYEQYF.

Regarding this clone: The same CDR3 arises from other DNA sequences in this sample as well. V and J are TRBV29-1 and TRBJ1-5, with TRBD1 as a possible D gene (6 bases). Trimming pared 6 bases from V and 0 bases from J, leaving 9 bases between. The germline CDR1 and CDR2 sequences are SQVTM and ANQGSEA. The CDR3 has 13 residues. This chain's CDR3 is CSVGGGSNQPQHF. In DNA, the CDR3 is TGCAGCGTAGGGGGGGGTAGCAATCAGCCCCAGCATTTT.

The rearrangement joins TRBV7-9 to TRBJ1-4; maybe TRBD1 (6 bases). The CDR3 totals 13 residues. V was shortened by 5 bases and J by 8 bases, with 12 bases between the two germline ends. Germline CDR1 and CDR2: SEHNR and FQNEAQ (reference sequence). The CDR3, as DNA: TGTGCCAGCAGCGCACAGGGAAGGGAAAAACTGTTTTTT. Translated, it gives CASSAQGREKLFF.

The chain combines TRBV6-6 with TRBJ1-4; D not resolved. Germline CDR1 MNHNY, CDR2 SVGAGI (reference sequence). This CDR3 is 11 amino acids long. V was trimmed by 5 bases and J by 15 bases, leaving 13 bases between them. The CDR3 sequence: CASSMTVGVFF. In DNA form, the CDR3 reads TGTGCCAGCAGTATGACGGTCGGAGTGTTTTTT.

This clone was observed once. The chain links TRBV9 to TRBJ2-3; D possibly corresponds to TRBD2 (5 bases). The CDR3 is 15 residues long. CDR1 is SGDLS, CDR2 YYNGEE, per germline. V was shortened by 0 bases and J by 4 bases, with 12 bases between the two germline ends. CDR3 sequence (DNA): TGTGCCAGCAGCGTAGATTTGCCAGCGGCAGATACGCAGTATTTT. Its translation: CASSVDLPAADTQYF.

V and J are TRBV7-6 and TRBJ1-1, with 9 nucleotides matching TRBD1. The CDR3 totals 16 residues. In germline, CDR1 is SGHVS, CDR2 FNYEAQ. V lost 5 bases to trimming and J lost 1 base; unmatched junction nucleotides: 8. The CDR3 reads CASSPGTGYGNTEAFF. The DNA of the CDR3 is TGTGCCAGCAGCCCCGGGACAGGGTACGGGAACACTGAAGCTTTCTTT. Supplemented by reference TRBV7-6 and TRBJ1-1, the full variable domain reads GAGVSQSPRYKVTKRGQDVALRCDPISGHVSLYWYRQALGQGPEFLTYFNYEAQQDKSGLPNDRFSAERPEGSISTLTIQRTEQRDSAMYRCASSPGTGYGNTEAFFGQGTRLTVV.

The chain couples TRBV27 to TRBJ1-6; the match to TRBD1 covers 9 bases. The trim removed 2 bases at V and 7 bases at J, leaving 6 bases unmatched. In germline, CDR1 is MNHEY, CDR2 SMNVEV (reference sequence). This CDR3 has 16 residues. The CDR3 loop is CASSLRWTGENSPLHF. The CDR3 DNA reads as TGTGCCAGCAGTTTACGATGGACAGGGGAGAATTCACCCCTCCACTTT.

V is TRBV5-6 and J is TRBJ1-1; no reliable D call. The CDR3 sequence is 12 residues long. Germline V CDR1 and CDR2: SGHDT, YYEEEE. Trimming stripped 3 bases from V and 6 bases from J, with 9 bases between. The CDR3 here is CASSSGWAEAFF. CDR3 DNA: TGTGCCAGCAGCTCGGGATGGGCTGAAGCTTTCTTT. The variable domain in full, with the rest retrieved from reference TRBV5-6 and TRBJ1-1, is DAGVTQSPTHLIKTRGQQVTLRCSPKSGHDTVSWYQQALGQGPQFIFQYYEEEERQRGNFPDRFSGHQFPNYSSELNVNALLLGDSALYLCASSSGWAEAFFGQGTRLTVV.

J is TRBJ1-1 and V is TRBV6-5, with TRBD1 matching over 8 bases. The CDR3 spans 15 residues. The trim removed 5 bases at V and 3 bases at J, leaving 8 bases unmatched. Germline CDR1 reads MNHEY; CDR2 reads SVGAGI. This CDR3 is CASSTRQGRDTEAFF. CDR3 coding DNA: TGTGCCAGCAGTACTCGACAGGGGAGGGACACTGAAGCTTTCTTT.

The CDR3 DNA is TGTGCCAGCAGTGAATGGGAGGCGGGCACAGATACGCAGTATTTT. Amino acid sequence: CASSEWEAGTDTQYF. The chain links TRBV6-1 to TRBJ2-3, with D perhaps matching TRBD2 (6 bases). V was clipped by 2 bases and J by 1 base, with 10 bases between them. CDR1 MNHNS and CDR2 SASEGT come from the germline V gene. This CDR3 region has 15 residues.

This rearrangement joins TRBV5-1 to TRBJ1-1, with D tentatively TRBD1 (5 bases). Germline CDR1 is SGHRS and CDR2 is YFSETQ. The CDR3 spans 12 residues. Trimming removed 0 bases from V and 6 bases from J, with 6 bases in between. This CDR3 reads CASSLEQAEAFF. CDR3 DNA sequence: TGCGCCAGCAGCTTGGAACAGGCTGAAGCTTTCTTT. Complete variable domain (other parts from reference TRBV5-1 and TRBJ1-1): KAGVTQTPRYLIKTRGQQVTLSCSPISGHRSVSWYQQTPGQGLQFLFEYFSETQRNKGNFPGRFSGRQFSNSRSEMNVSTLELGDSALYLCASSLEQAEAFFGQGTRLTVV.

CDR3 nucleotide sequence: TGTGCCAGCAGCTTGGGTGAGGGAGGGACCCAGTACTTC. Its translation is CASSLGEGGTQYF. This chain uses TRBV5-4 with TRBJ2-5; a possible D gene is TRBD2 (6 bases). Germline CDR1 and CDR2: SGHNT and YYREEE (reference sequence). The CDR3 loop spans 13 amino acids. The V end lost 0 bases, the J end lost 7 bases, and 10 bases lay between the germline ends. The complete variable domain, with remaining parts taken from reference TRBV5-4 and TRBJ2-5, reads ETGVTQSPTHLIKTRGQQVTLRCSSQSGHNTVSWYQQALGQGPQFIFQYYREEENGRGNFPPRFSGLQFPNYSSELNVNALELDDSALYLCASSLGEGGTQYFGPGTRLLVL.

Of note for this clone: A much more abundant neighbour one base away suggests this may be a read error. This sample includes further DNA sequences coding for the same CDR3. This chain links TRBV3-1 (or the pseudogene TRBV3-2) with TRBJ2-2; 7 nucleotides agree with TRBD1. Looked up from germline, CDR1 is LGHDT and CDR2 is YNNKEL (reference sequence). CDR3 size: 15 residues. V lost 1 base, J lost 1 base, and 0 bases stayed unmatched. The CDR3 loop reads CASSQGQGNTGELFF. DNA for the CDR3: TGTGCCAGCAGCCAAGGACAGGGGAACACCGGGGAGCTGTTTTTT.

The table lists this clone with a few counts. V gene TRBV6-5 combines with J gene TRBJ2-7; D remains unclear. CDR3 length: 13 amino acids. V was trimmed by 3 bases and J by 3 bases, leaving 9 bases between them. The V gene's germline CDR1 is MNHEY and CDR2 SVGAGI. CDR3 in amino acids: CASSYNPYYEQYF. The CDR3 coding sequence is TGTGCCAGCAGTTATAATCCCTACTACGAGCAGTACTTC.

The rearrangement joins TRBV5-5 to TRBJ2-7, with TRBD1 matching over 8 bases. CDR3 length equals 14 residues. CDR1 SGHKS and CDR2 YYEKEE come from the germline V gene (reference sequence). V gave up 4 bases and J gave up 5 bases; unmatched junction bases: 8. The CDR3 DNA sequence: TGTGCCAGCAGCAAGAGAGGACAGGGCCACGAGCAGTACTTC. This encodes CASSKRGQGHEQYF.

This chain links TRBV15 with TRBJ1-6; D unclear. The CDR3 loop spans 13 amino acids. Germline V lookup: CDR1 LNHNV, CDR2 YYDKDF (reference sequence). V was pared by 5 bases and J by 10 bases, with 12 bases between. As DNA, the CDR3 is TGTGCCACCAGCGCTAAAGCGAGATCACCCCTCCACTTT. This encodes CATSAKARSPLHF.

This chain joins TRBV13 and TRBJ2-7; TRBD1 matches at 7 bases. Germline CDR1 PRHDT, CDR2 FYEKMQ (reference sequence). The V gene end was trimmed by 5 bases and the J gene end by 4 bases; junction bases not matched to a gene: 14. The length of the CDR3 is 16 residues. The CDR3 DNA is TGTGCCAGCAGCCGGACCGGGACAGAGAGTCTTTACGAGCAGTACTTC. Translation: CASSRTGTESLYEQYF.

The chain joins TRBV5-1 to TRBJ1-1; D remains unclear. The CDR3 is 13 amino acids. The germline V gene encodes CDR1 SGHRS and CDR2 YFSETQ. The V end was cut by 1 base, the J end by 2 bases, with 6 bases between. CDR3: CASSLTGNTEAFF. CDR3 DNA sequence: TGCGCCAGCAGCTTGACGGGTAACACTGAAGCTTTCTTT.

This clone was detected only once. The chain recombines TRBV9 with TRBJ1-3, with D hard to call. Trimming removed 2 bases from V and 2 bases from J, with 17 bases in between. The CDR3 spans 17 residues. CDR1 is SGDLS and CDR2 is YYNGEE in the germline V gene. This CDR3 reads CASSVAGPLAPGNTIYF. CDR3 nucleotide sequence: TGTGCCAGCAGCGTTGCCGGGCCTCTAGCGCCTGGAAACACCATATATTTT.

CDR3 protein: CASSGGARGNSGNTIYF. The CDR3 DNA reads as TGTGCCAGCAGTGGAGGGGCCAGGGGGAACTCTGGAAACACCATATATTTT. The rearrangement joins TRBV6-1 to TRBJ1-3; 7 bases line up with TRBD1. The V gene end was trimmed by 4 bases and the J gene end by 0 bases; junction bases not matched to a gene: 9. Germline V lookup: CDR1 MNHNS, CDR2 SASEGT. The CDR3 spans 17 residues.